The clone carrying this T cell receptor (beta chain) has a single count. Amplification used 60 Vbeta primers and 13 Jbeta primers. Produced via immunoSEQ multiplex PCR; TCRdb's table is partial and in-frame only. The table has around 130,000 clones, 75% to 85% seen once. The CDR3 runs 13 residues. Germline V gene lookup returns CDR1 SGHRS and CDR2 YFSETQ. V was cut by 5 bases and J by 1 base, with 6 bases left in between. These data originate in a study of cytomegalovirus exposure and HLA in healthy donors. Whole-study context: Counted in an early data release were 85 million or so unique TCRs from HLA-typed donors.

The origin of this receptor is a man aged 45-60 years in good health and CMV-seronegative. The sample was PBMCs. The V call is TRBV5-1, the J call TRBJ1-4; perhaps TRBD1 as D (5 bases). The CDR3 bases are TGCGCCAGCAGGGGGCTAACTAATGAAAAACTGTTTTTT. Its translation: CASRGLTNEKLFF.